The next 2 T cell receptor beta chains were all read from a single sample in a study of shared clonotypes between healthy human individuals (dated by TCRdb to about 2020). Receptors were amplified or captured by the immunoSEQ multiplex PCR assay. Held by TCRdb, this immuneACCESS table contains in-frame sequences only and omits some clones. Under half of the omission traces to an unresolved V gene where checked; the cause of the rest is unknown. The sample table records 90,000 to 100,000 clones; more than 45% of these occur just once. The ten largest clones represent around 16% of the sample. What was sequenced was PBMCs. These receptors all stem from a woman in her thirties or forties in good health. Some clones in this sample may be carry-over from other donors' samples.

A single count supports this clone. The chain recombines TRBV4-1 with TRBJ2-1; D unresolved. The germline V gene encodes CDR1 MGHRA and CDR2 YSYEKL. The CDR3 is 13 amino acids. V was trimmed by 0 bases and J by 7 bases, leaving 7 bases between them. CDR3 region: CASSQDSGNEQFF. The CDR3 DNA reads as TGCGCCAGCAGCCAAGATTCCGGGAATGAGCAGTTCTTC.

Only a few counts were recorded for this clone. This chain joins TRBV4-3 and TRBJ2-1, with TRBD2 identical over 9 bases. The CDR3 is 15 amino acids. V was pared by 1 base and J by 7 bases, with 5 bases of the junction left unmatched. Germline CDR1 and CDR2: LGHNA and YSLEER. This CDR3 reads CASSQGLAASNEQFF. The CDR3, as DNA: TGCGCCAGCAGCCAAGGACTAGCGGCGTCGAATGAGCAGTTCTTC.